This T cell receptor beta chain was observed in a study of cytomegalovirus exposure and HLA in healthy donors. This clone appeared once. Its antigen remains unidentified. Study conclusions and caveats: Immune exposure information comprised only CMV serostatus.

PCR was performed using 60 Vbeta and 13 Jbeta primers. In the study's own analysis: The count from a later analysis was roughly 80 million unique TCR beta chains, some 10 million of them shared. Profiled with immunoSEQ multiplex PCR; TCRdb holds only in-frame clones, not every one. That table furnishes V, J and clone size, whereas the DNA furnished D and trimming. The sample yields 180,000 or so clones, more than 75% seen once. This TCR derives from a woman in her 30s in good health and CMV-seropositive. Sequencing was done on a sample of PBMCs.

The CDR3 bases are TGTGCCAGCAGCTCCAGGGGCTACGAGCAGTACTTC. Translated, it gives CASSSRGYEQYF. This chain joins TRBV7-8 and TRBJ2-7, with a weak D call TRBD1 (6 bases). This CDR3 spans 12 amino acids. V lost 4 bases and J lost 3, with 7 bases in between. Germline CDR1 reads SGHVS; CDR2 reads FQNEAQ.